The clone carrying this TCR beta chain appeared a few times. The target antigen is unknown. The data were taken from a study of T cell responses to AZD1222 COVID-19 vaccine. General study points: Nearly half of the spike-specific TCRs reportedly recognize variant regions that carry no mutations. Repertoires were sampled only after the peak T cell response. In a largely white British group with more females than males, clonal diversity was possibly underestimated. Spike-wide coverage was observed for vaccine-associated CD4 TCRs, with dominant responses at 160-218 and 743-854.

Germline V gene lookup returns CDR1 LNHDA and CDR2 SQIVND (reference sequence). Trimming stripped 6 bases from V and 0 bases from J, with 15 bases between. The CDR3 contains 16 residues. The table came from immunoSEQ multiplex PCR; TCRdb's copy has only in-frame clones and leaves some out. The table lists 100,000 to 150,000 clones, around 90% of them singletons. The material sequenced was peripheral blood, taken 28 days after the second AZD1222 dose. This sequence originates from an adult who received the AZD1222 COVID-19 vaccine. The chain is built from TRBV19 and TRBJ1-5; D unclear. DNA of the CDR3: TGTGCCAGTAGCCCTATGACCTTTTATAGCAATCAGCCCCAGCATTTT. Protein sequence: CASSPMTFYSNQPQHF.